This T cell receptor beta chain was obtained from a study of CD8 T cells in ankylosing spondylitis. Regarding the study as a whole: For ankylosing spondylitis blood, a TCR beta motif of 7 to 9 highly homologous variants appeared characteristic. Disease-linked clones had a CD8+ phenotype and relatively low frequency in peripheral blood. There were earlier reports of some motif variants in reactive arthritis synovial fluid and blood. There was reportedly significant enrichment of clones that were disease-linked in matched ankylosing spondylitis synovial fluid.

The V segment lost 7 bases and the J segment 5 bases; nucleotides outside the gene matches: 16. This CDR3 has 16 amino acids. Germline CDR1 DFQATT, CDR2 SNEGSKA (reference sequence). This clonotype came up a few times. Its specificity is unknown. Making the TCR beta libraries involved quantitative 5'-RACE with molecular barcodes. Each CDR3 protein gets one entry after TCRdb re-called the 5' RACE reads with MiXCR. The repertoire holds under 550,000 distinct CDR3 sequences, with approximately 26% as singletons. V is TRBV20-1 and J is TRBJ2-3; 9 bases fit TRBD2. The source material was blood, either unsorted or a sorted T cell fraction (not recorded which). This clonotype was sampled from a male donor with ankylosing spondylitis. The CDR3 DNA sequence: TGCAGTGTCGGCAGGTGGCTAGCGGGACGCGTAGATACGCAGTATTTT. Protein sequence: CSVGRWLAGRVDTQYF.